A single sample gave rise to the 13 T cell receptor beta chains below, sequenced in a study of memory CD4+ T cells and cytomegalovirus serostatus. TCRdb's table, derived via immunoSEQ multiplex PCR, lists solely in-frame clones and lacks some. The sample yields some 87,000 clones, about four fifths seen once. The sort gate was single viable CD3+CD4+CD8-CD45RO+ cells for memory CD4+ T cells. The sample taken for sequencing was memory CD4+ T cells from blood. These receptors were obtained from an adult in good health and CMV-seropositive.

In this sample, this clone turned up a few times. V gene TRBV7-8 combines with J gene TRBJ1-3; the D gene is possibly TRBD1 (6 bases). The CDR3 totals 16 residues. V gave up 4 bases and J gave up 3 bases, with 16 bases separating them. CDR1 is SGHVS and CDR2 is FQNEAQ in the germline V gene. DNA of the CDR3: TGTGCCAGCAGCTCGACTACAGGGCTCGGTGGAAACACCATATATTTT. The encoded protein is CASSSTTGLGGNTIYF.

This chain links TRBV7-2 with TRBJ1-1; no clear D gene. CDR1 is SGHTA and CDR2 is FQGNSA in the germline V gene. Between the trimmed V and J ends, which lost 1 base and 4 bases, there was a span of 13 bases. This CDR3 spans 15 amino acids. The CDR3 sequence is CASSLELLPPTEAFF. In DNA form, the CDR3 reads TGTGCCAGCAGCTTAGAACTCTTGCCGCCCACTGAAGCTTTCTTT. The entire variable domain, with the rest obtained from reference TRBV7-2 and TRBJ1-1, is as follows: GAGVSQSPSNKVTEKGKDVELRCDPISGHTALYWYRQSLGQGLEFLIYFQGNSAPDKSGLPSDRFSAERTGGSVSTLTIQRTQQEDSAVYLCASSLELLPPTEAFFGQGTRLTVV.

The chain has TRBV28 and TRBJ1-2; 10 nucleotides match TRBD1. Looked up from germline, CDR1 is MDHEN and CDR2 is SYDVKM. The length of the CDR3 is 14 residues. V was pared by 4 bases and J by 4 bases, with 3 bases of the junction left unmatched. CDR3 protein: CASSYGTGVYGYTF. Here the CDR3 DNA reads TGTGCCAGCAGTTACGGGACAGGGGTCTATGGCTACACCTTC.

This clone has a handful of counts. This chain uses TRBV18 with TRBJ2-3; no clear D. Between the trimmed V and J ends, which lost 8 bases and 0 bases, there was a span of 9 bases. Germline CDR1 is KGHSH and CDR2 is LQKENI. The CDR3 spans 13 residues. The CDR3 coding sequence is TGTGCCAGCACGACCGCTAGCACAGATACGCAGTATTTT. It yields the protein CASTTASTDTQYF. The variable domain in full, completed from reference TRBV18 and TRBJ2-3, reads NAGVMQNPRHLVRRRGQEARLRCSPMKGHSHVYWYRQLPEEGLKFMVYLQKENIIDESGMPKERFSAEFPKEGPSILRIQQVVRGDSAAYFCASTTASTDTQYFGPGTRLTVL.

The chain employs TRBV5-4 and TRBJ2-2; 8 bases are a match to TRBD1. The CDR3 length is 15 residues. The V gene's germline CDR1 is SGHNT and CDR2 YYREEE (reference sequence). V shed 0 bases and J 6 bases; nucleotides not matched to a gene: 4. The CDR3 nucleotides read TGTGCCAGCAGCTTGGGCCAGGGGGCAGCCGGGGAGCTGTTTTTT. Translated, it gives CASSLGQGAAGELFF.

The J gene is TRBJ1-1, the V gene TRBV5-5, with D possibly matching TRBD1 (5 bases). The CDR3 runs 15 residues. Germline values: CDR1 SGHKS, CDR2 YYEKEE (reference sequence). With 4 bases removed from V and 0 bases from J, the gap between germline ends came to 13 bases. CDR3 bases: TGTGCCAGCAGCCTTGGGGGGGTACTGAACACTGAAGCTTTCTTT. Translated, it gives CASSLGGVLNTEAFF.

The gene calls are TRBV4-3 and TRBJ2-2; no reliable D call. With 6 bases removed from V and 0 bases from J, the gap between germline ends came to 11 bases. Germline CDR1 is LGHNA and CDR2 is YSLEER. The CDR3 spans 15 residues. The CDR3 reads CASSQTLPNTGELFF. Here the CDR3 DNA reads TGCGCCAGCAGTCAGACCCTCCCGAACACCGGGGAGCTGTTTTTT.

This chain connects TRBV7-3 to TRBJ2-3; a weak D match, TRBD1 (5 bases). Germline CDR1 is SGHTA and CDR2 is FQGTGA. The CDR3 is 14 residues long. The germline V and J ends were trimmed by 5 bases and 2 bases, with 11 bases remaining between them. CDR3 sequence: CASSPQGATDTQYF. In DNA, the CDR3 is TGTGCCAGCAGCCCTCAGGGTGCCACAGATACGCAGTATTTT.

CDR3 DNA sequence: TGTGCCAGCAGGGGGTTGGCGGGCGGCACAGATACGCAGTATTTT. Its translation is CASRGLAGGTDTQYF. The rearrangement joins TRBV6-5 to TRBJ2-3; weak D call: TRBD2 (5 bases). V was cut by 6 bases and J by 1 base, with 14 bases left in between. Germline V lookup: CDR1 MNHEY, CDR2 SVGAGI. This CDR3 is 15 amino acids long.

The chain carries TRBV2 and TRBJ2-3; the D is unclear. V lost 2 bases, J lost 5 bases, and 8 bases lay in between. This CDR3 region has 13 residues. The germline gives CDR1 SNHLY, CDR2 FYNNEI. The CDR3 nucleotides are TGTGCCAGCAGTGAAAGGGTGGGAGATACGCAGTATTTT. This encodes CASSERVGDTQYF.

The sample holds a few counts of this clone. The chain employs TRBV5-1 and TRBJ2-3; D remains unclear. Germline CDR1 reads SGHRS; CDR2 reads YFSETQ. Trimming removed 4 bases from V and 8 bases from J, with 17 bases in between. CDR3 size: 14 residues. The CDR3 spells CASSPGVPVGTQYF. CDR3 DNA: TGCGCCAGCAGCCCCGGAGTCCCCGTTGGTACGCAGTATTTT.

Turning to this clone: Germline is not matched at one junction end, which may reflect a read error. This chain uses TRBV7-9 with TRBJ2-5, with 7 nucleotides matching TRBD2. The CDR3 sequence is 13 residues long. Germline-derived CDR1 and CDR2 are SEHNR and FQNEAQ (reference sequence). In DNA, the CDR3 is TGTGCCGGCAGCTTATTGGGGGGGGAGACCCAGTACTTC. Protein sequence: CAGSLLGGETQYF. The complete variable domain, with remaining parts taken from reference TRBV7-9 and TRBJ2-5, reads DTGVSQNPRHKITKRGQNVTFRCDPISEHNRLYWYRQTLGQGPEFLTYFQNEAQLEKSRLLSDRFSAERPKGSFSTLEIQRTEQGDSAMYLCAGSLLGGETQYFGPGTRLLVL.

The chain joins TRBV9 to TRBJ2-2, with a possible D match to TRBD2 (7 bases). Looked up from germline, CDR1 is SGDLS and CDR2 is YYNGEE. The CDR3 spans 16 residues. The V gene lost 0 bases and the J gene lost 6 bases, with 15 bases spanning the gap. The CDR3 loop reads CASSVEQGGGSGELFF. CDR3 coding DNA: TGTGCCAGCAGCGTAGAACAGGGAGGGGGGTCCGGGGAGCTGTTTTTT.